These 5 T cell receptor beta chains were sequenced from one sample in a study of T cell repertoires in cytomegalovirus infection. From the reads, TCRdb called clonotypes with MiXCR, one entry per CDR3 protein. The sample shows some 57,000 distinct CDR3 sequences, 25% to 40% of them seen only once. Their cognate antigens are unknown. Sample: PBMCs, sequenced either directly or after in vitro stimulation (not recorded which). All receptors derive from a human donor in good health (CMV status not recorded). Some clones in this sample may be carry-over from other donors' samples.

V and J are TRBV5-3 and TRBJ2-5, with TRBD1 matching 7 bases. TRBV5-3 qualifies as an ORF whose function is uncertain. The V gene end was trimmed by 8 bases and the J gene end by 5 bases; junction bases not matched to a gene: 9. The CDR3 runs 13 residues. The CDR3 is CASSKGTVETQYF. Here the CDR3 DNA reads TGTGCCAGCAGTAAAGGGACAGTCGAGACCCAGTACTTC.

This clonotype occurred a few times. CDR3 protein: CASSQEPGGNQPQHF. Written as DNA, the CDR3 is TGCGCCAGCAGCCAAGAGCCAGGGGGCAATCAGCCCCAGCATTTT. The chain employs TRBV4-1 and TRBJ1-5; tentative D call: TRBD1 (6 bases). The CDR3 runs to 15 residues. Germline loops: CDR1 MGHRA, CDR2 YSYEKL. V lost 0 bases and J 2 bases, leaving 8 bases between the germline ends.

This sequence joins TRBV5-6 and TRBJ2-3, with TRBD1 matching 8 bases. J gave up 2 bases and V 4 bases, and 12 bases lay outside the gene matches. Germline V gene lookup returns CDR1 SGHDT and CDR2 YYEEEE. The CDR3 has 17 residues. The CDR3 spells CASSRSDRASLTDTQYF. The CDR3 DNA follows: TGTGCCAGCAGCCGATCGGACAGGGCCTCCCTCACAGATACGCAGTATTTT.

The chain combines TRBV20-1 with TRBJ1-5, with D unresolved. CDR3 length equals 12 residues. Germline V gene lookup returns CDR1 DFQATT and CDR2 SNEGSKA (reference sequence). V lost 0 bases and J 9 bases, leaving 9 bases between the germline ends. This CDR3 reads CSARDGRGPQHF. The CDR3 region has the DNA TGCAGTGCTAGAGATGGGAGAGGGCCCCAGCATTTT.

V is TRBV20-1 and J is TRBJ2-3, with 10 bases aligning to TRBD2. The germline V gene encodes CDR1 DFQATT and CDR2 SNEGSKA (reference sequence). J gave up 0 bases and V 6 bases, and 6 bases lay outside the gene matches. This CDR3 contains 15 residues. The CDR3 loop reads CSAPLAGVSTDTQYF. In DNA, the CDR3 is TGCAGTGCCCCGCTAGCGGGGGTTAGCACAGATACGCAGTATTTT.